The 14 T cell receptor beta chains in this list originate from one sample, sequenced in a study of blood T cell repertoires in COVID-19. Using immunoSEQ multiplex PCR, the repertoire was profiled, and TCRdb retains in-frame clones only, with some absent. The table lists 120,000 or so clones, 87% of them singletons, with 3% to 4.5% in the top ten. What was sequenced was peripheral blood. These receptors came from a woman aged 60 to 75 with acute or convalescent COVID-19.

The rearrangement links TRBV28 to TRBJ1-5; TRBD1 matches 7 bases. The CDR3 extends over 13 amino acids. The junction had 4 bases not matched to a gene; V was cut back by 9 bases and J by 2 bases. Germline V gene data show CDR1 as MDHEN and CDR2 as SYDVKM. The CDR3 DNA sequence: TGTGCCAGTCGGACAGGCGGCAATCAGCCCCAGCATTTT. Protein sequence: CASRTGGNQPQHF.

The J gene is TRBJ1-5, the V gene TRBV19; the D gene is possibly TRBD1 (5 bases). V was clipped by 3 bases and J by 5 bases, with 8 bases between them. Germline lookup yields CDR1 LNHDA and CDR2 SQIVND (reference sequence). This CDR3 contains 13 residues. The CDR3, as DNA: TGTGCCAGTAGTATTCCAGGGTATCAGCCCCAGCATTTT. Amino acid sequence: CASSIPGYQPQHF.

The chain has TRBV29-1 and TRBJ1-2; TRBD1 matches at 11 bases. Germline values: CDR1 SQVTM, CDR2 ANQGSEA. V lost 4 bases to trimming and J lost 7 bases; unmatched junction nucleotides: 2. CDR3 size: 12 residues. The CDR3 reads CSVGGQGGGYTF. CDR3 nucleotides: TGCAGCGTTGGGGGACAGGGGGGTGGCTACACCTTC.

The CDR3 sequence is CASSLALAGDLTGELFF. The CDR3 DNA is TGTGCCAGCAGCTTGGCGTTAGCGGGAGACCTCACCGGGGAGCTGTTTTTT. The chain has TRBV5-4 and TRBJ2-2; 9 positions agree with TRBD2. Looked up from germline, CDR1 is SGHNT and CDR2 is YYREEE (reference sequence). This CDR3 contains 17 residues. V shed 0 bases, J shed 4 bases, and the junction held 7 bases outside the gene matches.

The V gene is TRBV6-5, the J gene TRBJ2-3, with D possibly being TRBD2 (6 bases). Germline CDR1 and CDR2: MNHEY and SVGAGI. Trimming cost V 2 bases and J 0 bases, with 9 bases left between them. The CDR3 has 15 residues. CDR3 region: CASSYRLASTDTQYF. CDR3 nucleotide sequence: TGTGCCAGCAGTTACAGGCTAGCGAGCACAGATACGCAGTATTTT.

The CDR3 nucleotides are TGTGCCAGTAGTACGTCCCGGGACAGATTCTCCTACGAGCAGTACTTC. This encodes CASSTSRDRFSYEQYF. V and J are TRBV19 and TRBJ2-7, with 7 bases lining up with TRBD1. Germline trimming cut 4 bases from V and 0 bases from J; bases unmatched to any gene: 9. The germline gives CDR1 LNHDA, CDR2 SQIVND (reference sequence). The CDR3 length is 16 residues.

This chain connects TRBV6-5 to TRBJ2-1, with 14 bases fitting TRBD2. Germline V gives CDR1 MNHEY, CDR2 SVGAGI. The CDR3 length is 15 residues. J gave up 7 bases and V 6 bases, and 5 bases lay outside the gene matches. The CDR3, as DNA: TGTGCCAGCAGAAGGGGACTAGCGGGAGCGAATGAGCAGTTCTTC. Its translation: CASRRGLAGANEQFF.

This rearrangement joins TRBV30 to TRBJ1-5; no definite D call. CDR1 and CDR2 from the germline V gene are GTSNPN and SVGIG (reference sequence). This CDR3 comprises 13 residues. The V and J ends lost 1 base and 7 bases respectively, with 11 bases between them. Written as DNA, the CDR3 is TGTGCCTGGAGTGAACAACCGGGGCAGCCCCAGCATTTT. Protein: CAWSEQPGQPQHF.

This chain joins TRBV6-6 and TRBJ2-5; the match to TRBD1 covers 7 bases. The CDR3 loop spans 15 amino acids. Trimming took 5 bases from V and 4 from J; bases not matched to a gene: 10. Germline V gene data show CDR1 as MNHNY and CDR2 as SVGAGI (reference sequence). The CDR3 here is CASSEGQSWGETQYF. CDR3 in DNA: TGTGCCAGCAGTGAGGGACAGAGTTGGGGAGAGACCCAGTACTTC.

The V call is TRBV5-1, the J call TRBJ2-1; TRBD2 matches at 11 bases. V shed 2 bases, J shed 9 bases, and the junction held 7 bases outside the gene matches. The CDR3 contains 15 residues. Germline V gene sequence: CDR1 SGHRS, CDR2 YFSETQ. CDR3 sequence reads: CASSLTSGRVGEQFF. The CDR3 nucleotides read TGCGCCAGCAGCTTAACTAGCGGGAGAGTCGGTGAGCAGTTCTTC.

The CDR3, as DNA: TGCGCCAGCAGCTTGGAAGGGGCTACGGGAAACACCATATATTTT. It specifies CASSLEGATGNTIYF. The chain couples TRBV5-1 to TRBJ1-3; D might be TRBD1 (5 bases). This CDR3 contains 15 residues. The V end lost 0 bases, the J end lost 4 bases, and 11 bases lay between the germline ends. CDR1 is SGHRS, CDR2 YFSETQ, per germline.

The V call is TRBV9, the J call TRBJ2-1; 7 nucleotides agree with TRBD2. Trimming at V came to 0 bases and at J to 2 bases, leaving 14 bases not matched to a gene. The germline V gene encodes CDR1 SGDLS and CDR2 YYNGEE. This CDR3 has 19 residues. The CDR3 nucleotides read TGTGCCAGCAGCGTAGCTGGGGGGGTCTCCCCTAACCCCTACAATGAGCAGTTCTTC. Translated: CASSVAGGVSPNPYNEQFF.

This clone has only one observation. The chain combines TRBV9 with TRBJ2-1; D possibly corresponds to TRBD1 (6 bases). The length of the CDR3 is 16 residues. CDR1 and CDR2 (germline): SGDLS, YYNGEE. Trimming shortened V by 2 bases and J by 3 bases, and 15 bases separated the two germline ends. The CDR3 sequence: CASSVAPGAGYNEQFF. CDR3 DNA: TGTGCCAGCAGCGTTGCGCCAGGGGCCGGCTACAATGAGCAGTTCTTC.

The rearrangement joins TRBV29-1 to TRBJ2-1; 8 bases line up with TRBD2. V lost 6 bases to trimming and J lost 7 bases; unmatched junction nucleotides: 14. The CDR3 totals 15 residues. The V gene's germline CDR1 is SQVTM and CDR2 ANQGSEA. The CDR3 is CSVSFLAGYGNEQFF. In nucleotides, the CDR3 is TGCAGCGTCTCGTTTCTAGCGGGCTATGGGAATGAGCAGTTCTTC.